This T cell receptor (beta chain) originates from a study of blood T cell repertoires in COVID-19. The overall study: Sources were T cells, B-cell-depleted T cells, or PBMCs; the material itself was cDNA or gDNA.

The V segment lost 5 bases and the J segment 3 bases; nucleotides outside the gene matches: 9. The CDR3 is 15 residues long. Per germline, CDR1 SGHAT and CDR2 FQNNGV. Authors' methods: Counts of nucleated cells, estimated from reference gene primer amplification, were obtained. The table came from immunoSEQ multiplex PCR; TCRdb's copy has only in-frame clones and leaves some out. From that table come the V and J calls and clone size; the DNA was used to work out D and trimming. The profile shows about 69,000 clones, around 86% of them singletons. The sequenced material came from peripheral blood. This clonotype was obtained from a man aged 35 to 55 with COVID-19, enrolled during active disease. The V and J genes are TRBV11-2 and TRBJ2-7; 8 bases line up with TRBD1. The CDR3 coding sequence is TGTGCCAGCAGCGTAGGACAGGGTACAGGCTACGAGCAGTACTTC. It yields the protein CASSVGQGTGYEQYF. Variable domain in full (rest from reference TRBV11-2 and TRBJ2-7): EAGVAQSPRYKIIEKRQSVAFWCNPISGHATLYWYQQILGQGPKLLIQFQNNGVVDDSQLPKDRFSAERLKGVDSTLKIQPAKLEDSAVYLCASSVGQGTGYEQYFGPGTRLTVT.